This is a list of T cell receptor beta chains from one sample in a study of neoadjuvant anti-PD-1 for oral cavity cancer. The data were produced by immunoSEQ multiplex PCR, yet TCRdb's version contains in-frame clones alone and is incomplete. The sample has 5,500 to 8,000 clones, about 74% seen once. This specimen was PBMCs, taken before nivolumab (anti-PD-1) treatment. Every receptor here comes from a person between 40 and 85 years old with oral cavity squamous cell carcinoma. Each CDR3 is given with its conserved first and last residue. The D gene is left open where the match is weak. Clone size, where shown, is once, few, many, or a class for clones that have expanded.

size,D,length,J,V,CDR3,DNA
-,TRBD1,14,TRBJ1-4,TRBV6-1,CASSRQGTNEKLFF,TGTGCCAGCAGCCGACAGGGTACTAATGAAAAACTGTTTTTT
once,TRBD1,16,TRBJ2-5,TRBV7-2,CASSYRGNRYQETQYF,TGTGCCAGCAGCTACAGGGGCAATAGATACCAAGAGACCCAGTACTTC
-,TRBD1,15,TRBJ2-1,TRBV28,CASRVDRASWNEQFF,TGTGCCAGCAGAGTGGACAGGGCCAGTTGGAATGAGCAGTTCTTC
-,TRBD1,15,TRBJ1-2,TRBV7-9,CASSLRQGSFDGHAF,TGTGCCAGCAGCTTAAGACAGGGCTCCTTCGACGGTCACGCCTTC
few,-,15,TRBJ1-1,TRBV11-2,CASSLAVTTNTEAFF,TGTGCCAGCAGCTTAGCAGTGACCACGAACACTGAAGCTTTCTTT
few,-,14,TRBJ1-3,TRBV10-3,CAITVGFSGNTIYF,TGTGCCATCACGGTAGGGTTCTCTGGAAACACCATATATTTT
few,-,11,TRBJ1-1,TRBV20-1,CSAREDSWAFF,TGCAGTGCTAGAGAGGACAGTTGGGCTTTCTTT
-,-,13,TRBJ1-1,TRBV6-5,CASSYGPNTEAFF,TGTGCCAGCAGTTATGGGCCGAACACTGAAGCTTTCTTT
-,-,14,TRBJ2-7,TRBV7-8,CASSSTRTAYEQYF,TGTGCCAGCAGCTCGACTCGGACGGCGTACGAGCAGTACTTC
-,-,15,TRBJ2-2,TRBV7-9,CASSLEVLNTGELFF,TGTGCCAGCAGCTTAGAGGTCTTGAACACCGGGGAGCTGTTTTTT
-,TRBD1,15,TRBJ1-3,TRBV7-2,CASSAQTGFGNTIYF,TGTGCCAGCAGCGCCCAGACAGGGTTTGGAAACACCATATATTTT
once,TRBD1,15,TRBJ1-1,TRBV6-5,CASSYSTGVNTEAFF,TGTGCCAGCAGTTACTCGACAGGGGTGAACACTGAAGCTTTCTTT
-,-,14,TRBJ2-7,TRBV4-3,CASSQSGQSYEQYF,TGCGCCAGCAGCCAAAGCGGACAGTCCTACGAGCAGTACTTC
-,-,13,TRBJ1-1,TRBV5-1,CASSLARYTEAFF,TGCGCCAGCAGCTTGGCACGTTACACTGAAGCTTTCTTT
-,-,15,TRBJ1-5,TRBV5-4,CASSLDSGGDQPQHF,TGTGCCAGCAGCTTGGATTCGGGGGGCGATCAGCCCCAGCATTTT
-,TRBD1,15,TRBJ1-2,TRBV6-6,CASSYSGGSNYGYTF,TGTGCCAGCAGTTACTCAGGGGGCTCGAACTATGGCTACACCTTC
-,TRBD1,15,TRBJ1-2,TRBV29-1,CSVEGQGAARYGYTF,TGCAGCGTTGAGGGCCAGGGGGCAGCCCGCTATGGCTACACCTTC
-,-,15,TRBJ1-1,TRBV2,CASSEAVTGRTEAFF,TGTGCCAGCAGTGAAGCGGTCACAGGGCGGACTGAAGCTTTCTTT
-,-,14,TRBJ1-1,TRBV2,CASRTGTSFTEAFF,TGTGCCAGCAGGACAGGCACCTCATTCACTGAAGCTTTCTTT
-,-,13,TRBJ2-1,TRBV9,CASSHGTPNEQFF,TGTGCCAGCAGCCACGGGACTCCGAATGAGCAGTTCTTC
-,-,14,TRBJ2-2,TRBV7-8,CASSLAPRAGELFF,TGTGCCAGCAGCTTAGCGCCGCGGGCCGGGGAGCTGTTTTTT
-,-,16,TRBJ1-3,TRBV6-1,CASSEFKGGSGNTIYF,TGTGCCAGCAGTGAATTCAAGGGAGGGTCTGGAAACACCATATATTTT
-,-,11,TRBJ2-3,TRBV29-1,CSVGRTDTQYF,TGCAGCGTCGGGCGGACAGATACGCAGTATTTT
-,TRBD1,14,TRBJ2-4,TRBV28,CASSSGQGASIQYF,TGTGCCAGCAGTTCCGGACAGGGGGCGAGCATTCAGTACTTC
-,TRBD1,16,TRBJ1-2,TRBV6-6,CASSYARGDRGPGYTF,TGTGCCAGCAGTTACGCTCGGGGGGACAGGGGGCCCGGCTACACCTTC
-,-,13,TRBJ2-2,TRBV27,CASSLGGSGELFF,TGTGCCAGCAGTTTAGGGGGCAGCGGGGAGCTGTTTTTT
-,-,17,TRBJ1-6,TRBV9,CASSLAGGRFYNSPLHF,TGTGCCAGCAGCTTGGCAGGCGGGCGATTCTATAATTCACCCCTCCACTTT
-,-,17,TRBJ1-2,TRBV28,CASSPGAGSHRSYGYTF,TGTGCCAGCAGTCCGGGAGCGGGGTCTCACAGGAGTTATGGCTACACCTTC
few,-,17,TRBJ1-2,TRBV11-2,CASSLDAQTTINYGYTF,TGTGCCAGCAGCTTAGATGCCCAGACTACGATTAACTATGGCTACACCTTC
-,-,14,TRBJ2-7,TRBV9,CASSVRFESYEQYF,TGTGCCAGCAGCGTGAGGTTCGAGTCCTACGAGCAGTACTTC
-,TRBD1,17,TRBJ1-5,TRBV27,CASQPKMTGDRNQPQHF,TGTGCCAGCCAACCTAAAATGACAGGGGATCGCAATCAGCCCCAGCATTTT
-,-,12,TRBJ1-2,TRBV7-2,CASSLGLIGYTF,TGTGCCAGCAGCTTAGGCCTCATTGGCTACACCTTC
few,-,15,TRBJ1-5,TRBV7-9,CASSPGTQYNQPQHF,TGTGCCAGCAGTCCCGGGACACAGTATAATCAGCCCCAGCATTTT
-,-,14,TRBJ2-7,TRBV10-3,CAISGTRSSYEQYF,TGTGCCATCAGCGGGACACGGAGCTCCTACGAGCAGTACTTC
-,-,14,TRBJ2-7,TRBV9,CASSLGELVYEQYF,TGTGCCAGCAGCCTCGGAGAATTGGTCTACGAGCAGTACTTC
-,-,11,TRBJ2-7,TRBV7-8,CASSSVYEQYF,TGTGCCAGCAGCTCAGTCTACGAGCAGTACTTC
-,-,16,TRBJ2-5,TRBV11-2,CASSSVGQGDQETQYF,TGTGCCAGCAGCTCCGTCGGGCAGGGTGACCAAGAGACCCAGTACTTC
-,-,10,TRBJ1-2,TRBV2,CASTVGGYTF,TGTGCCAGCACAGTTGGTGGCTACACCTTC
-,TRBD2,18,TRBJ2-1,TRBV27,CASSLRLAGGSPYNEQFF,TGTGCCAGCAGTTTACGACTAGCGGGGGGCTCTCCCTACAATGAGCAGTTCTTC
-,-,18,TRBJ1-1,TRBV9,CASSSRTSKGGLETEAFF,TGTGCCAGCAGCTCACGAACCTCCAAAGGAGGGCTGGAAACTGAAGCTTTCTTT
-,-,14,TRBJ2-2,TRBV6-5,CASSRDSNTGELFF,TGTGCCAGCAGCCGGGACTCGAACACCGGGGAGCTGTTTTTT
-,TRBD1,16,TRBJ2-3,TRBV5-6,CASSALRQGGTDTQYF,TGTGCCAGCAGCGCGCTCAGACAGGGGGGCACAGATACGCAGTATTTT
-,TRBD1,13,TRBJ1-5,TRBV7-2,CASSADRGQPQHF,TGTGCCAGCAGCGCGGACAGGGGTCAGCCCCAGCATTTT
few,-,15,TRBJ2-5,TRBV7-2,CASSSNLAFGETQYF,TGTGCCAGCAGCTCAAATCTGGCCTTCGGAGAGACCCAGTACTTC
-,-,14,TRBJ1-4,TRBV7-8,CASSLQGAGEKLFF,TGTGCCAGCAGCTTACAAGGGGCTGGAGAAAAACTGTTTTTT
-,-,17,TRBJ1-4,TRBV14,CASSQERLGSTNEKLFF,TGTGCCAGCAGCCAAGAGAGGCTGGGGTCAACTAATGAAAAACTGTTTTTT
-,TRBD1,14,TRBJ1-5,TRBV5-6,CASSPGQSNQPQHF,TGTGCCAGCAGCCCGGGACAGTCTAATCAGCCCCAGCATTTT
-,TRBD1,15,TRBJ1-5,TRBV6-5,CASSLDRVGNQPQHF,TGTGCCAGCAGTTTGGACAGGGTAGGCAATCAGCCCCAGCATTTT
-,-,16,TRBJ1-3,TRBV15,CATSPSRVLSGNTIYF,TGTGCCACCAGCCCCTCTCGGGTTCTCTCTGGAAACACCATATATTTT
-,-,12,TRBJ1-2,TRBV27,CASSFSGRGYTF,TGTGCCAGCAGTTTTTCTGGACGAGGGTACACCTTC
-,TRBD1,12,TRBJ2-7,TRBV7-2,CASSFRQGAPWF,TGTGCCAGCAGCTTCCGACAGGGGGCTCCGTGGTTC
-,-,14,TRBJ1-1,TRBV27,CASSLRERGTEAFF,TGTGCCAGCAGTTTGCGGGAAAGAGGGACTGAAGCTTTCTTT
-,-,15,TRBJ1-2,TRBV6-1,CASSEEAGGGYGYTF,TGTGCCAGCAGTGAAGAGGCTGGGGGAGGGTATGGCTACACCTTC
-,-,12,TRBJ1-4,TRBV29-1,CSSQGLNEKLFF,TGCAGCAGCCAGGGCCTTAATGAAAAACTGTTTTTT
-,-,14,TRBJ1-2,TRBV7-8,CASSATGGVYGYTF,TGTGCCAGCAGCGCGACGGGGGGTGTCTATGGCTACACCTTC
-,TRBD1,15,TRBJ1-1,TRBV28,CASSPLGQDLTEAFF,TGTGCCAGCAGTCCCCTTGGACAGGACTTAACTGAAGCTTTCTTT
-,-,15,TRBJ1-5,TRBV6-1,CASSEDDEIGQPQHF,TGTGCCAGCAGTGAAGATGACGAAATTGGTCAGCCCCAGCATTTT